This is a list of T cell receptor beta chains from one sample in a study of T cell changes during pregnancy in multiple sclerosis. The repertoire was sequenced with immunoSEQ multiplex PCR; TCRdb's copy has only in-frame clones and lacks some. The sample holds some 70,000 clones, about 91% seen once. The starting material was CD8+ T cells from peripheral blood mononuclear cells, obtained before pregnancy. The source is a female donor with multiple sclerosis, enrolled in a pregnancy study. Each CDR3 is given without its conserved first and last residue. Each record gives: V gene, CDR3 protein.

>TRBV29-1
SVVGGGVPDTQY
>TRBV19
ASTRGASYEQY
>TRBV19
ASSAGPPGSYEQY
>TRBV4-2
ASSQEGGGSSYEQY
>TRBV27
ASSTTGQGNLYEQY
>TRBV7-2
ASSQGQVSYEQY
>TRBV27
ASSLAGLNTEAF
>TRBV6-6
ASSYAHAGNYNEQF
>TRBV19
ASSPQGVTYNEQF
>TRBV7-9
ASSFGTPNTGELF